One T cell receptor (beta chain) is described in this entry. The method was immunoSEQ multiplex PCR; TCRdb's version includes in-frame clones alone and lacks a portion of them. The sample holds about 680,000 clones, under 95% seen once. This sample was included in a study of shared clonotypes between healthy human individuals. Only CD45RO-negative cells positively selected for CCR7 counted as naive CD8 cells, so terminally differentiated effector memory CD45RA+ cells were excluded. This receptor was obtained from a man aged 25 to 45 in good health. The source material was naive CD8+ T cells sorted from blood.

The CDR3 sequence is CAISPGEANEQFF. The CDR3 nucleotides are TGTGCCATCAGCCCGGGGGAGGCCAATGAGCAGTTCTTC. This chain connects TRBV10-3 to TRBJ2-1, with a tentative D call TRBD2 (6 bases). V shed 6 bases and J shed 6 bases, with 12 bases lying between them. Germline V gene data show CDR1 as ENHRY and CDR2 as SYGVKD. The CDR3 has 13 amino acids.